This T cell receptor beta chain was sequenced during a study of cytomegalovirus exposure and HLA in healthy donors. Note on this clone: Relative to the germline gene, one junction end is altered; a read error may explain this. The identical CDR3 is also encoded by other nucleotide sequences in the sample.

It was with 60 Vbeta and 13 Jbeta primers that the PCR ran. The assay was immunoSEQ multiplex PCR, and TCRdb's table has in-frame clones only and misses some. This listing includes 150,000 to 250,000 clones. This receptor was obtained from a boy aged 5-17 years in good health and CMV-seronegative. Sequenced input: PBMCs.

CDR3 in DNA: TGTGCCAGAAGGGGACAAGTAAACACTGAAGCCTTCTTT. It is translated as CARRGQVNTEAFF. The chain recombines TRBV30 with TRBJ1-1, with D possibly matching TRBD1 (6 bases). Per germline, CDR1 GTSNPN and CDR2 SVGIG (reference sequence). The CDR3 has 13 residues.